This T cell receptor (beta chain) was documented in a study of CD8+ T cells in alopecia areata. For the study at large: Tofacitinib administration to treated patients was oral, at 5 to 10 mg twice daily. The percentage of affected scalp area served as the score of severity for treated patients.

Overall study findings and caveats: Persistence in scalp and blood during tofacitinib was observed for many expanded lesional clones.

cDNA prepared by RNA extraction and subsequent reverse transcription served as the template for sequencing. Assay: immunoSEQ multiplex PCR; the TCRdb copy retains only in-frame clones and omits some. The sample has some 210,000 clones; around 65% are singletons. As for this clone: Its antigen is undetermined.

V dropped 3 bases and J dropped 4 bases, with 12 bases sitting between them. CDR1 is MNHNS and CDR2 is SASEGT in the germline V gene. The CDR3 has 15 residues. Treatment reported: oral pan-JAK inhibitor, 5-10 mg twice daily. Source: CD4+ T cells sorted from blood, taken at week 44, from a patient treated with tofacitinib. This sequence was found in a human donor with alopecia areata. This sequence joins TRBV6-1 and TRBJ2-2, with a possible D match to TRBD2 (5 bases). CDR3 sequence reads: CASSERSEGTGELFF. In DNA, the CDR3 is TGTGCCAGCAGTGAGCGATCTGAGGGCACCGGGGAGCTGTTTTTT.